One and the same sample provided the 15 T cell receptor beta chains below, sequenced in a study of blood T cell repertoires in COVID-19 (dated by TCRdb to about 2020). Library creation used the immunoSEQ multiplex PCR assay. In its TCRdb copy, this immuneACCESS table keeps in-frame sequences only and misses some clones. Where compared with another copy, unresolved V genes explain less than half of these, and the others have no known cause. The sample profile shows some 220,000 clones; around 80% of them were found once. The top ten clones comprise about 7.2% of the sample. The sequenced material came from peripheral blood. These receptor sequences come from a woman aged 70-85 years with acute or convalescent COVID-19.

The rearrangement links TRBV5-1 to TRBJ2-7; TRBD1 matches at 9 bases. CDR3 length equals 14 residues. Unmatched junction bases numbered 0, after V lost 0 bases and J lost 2 bases. Germline assignment: CDR1 SGHRS and CDR2 YFSETQ. CDR3 nucleotide sequence: TGCGCCAGCAGCTTGGGACAGGGGGCCTACGAGCAGTACTTC. It yields the protein CASSLGQGAYEQYF.

The V gene is TRBV18, the J gene TRBJ1-2; perhaps TRBD1 as D (5 bases). This CDR3 region has 14 residues. Germline lookup yields CDR1 KGHSH and CDR2 LQKENI. Trimming took 5 bases from V and 6 from J, leaving 16 bases between them. The CDR3 DNA reads as TGTGCCAGCTCAGCGCAGGGCCAGAGAGATGGCTACACCTTC. Its translation is CASSAQGQRDGYTF. The complete variable domain, with remaining parts taken from reference TRBV18 and TRBJ1-2, reads NAGVMQNPRHLVRRRGQEARLRCSPMKGHSHVYWYRQLPEEGLKFMVYLQKENIIDESGMPKERFSAEFPKEGPSILRIQQVVRGDSAAYFCASSAQGQRDGYTFGSGTRLTVV.

The CDR3 spells CASSLLSGAGSYEQYF. CDR3 bases: TGTGCCAGCAGCTTATTGTCAGGGGCAGGGTCCTACGAGCAGTACTTC. The J gene is TRBJ2-7, the V gene TRBV7-2, with a possible D match to TRBD1 (6 bases). CDR1 is SGHTA and CDR2 is FQGNSA in the germline V gene. V was cut by 2 bases and J by 1 base, with 15 bases left in between. The CDR3 has 16 residues.

This clone was counted only a few times. The V and J genes are TRBV7-9 and TRBJ1-4, with 9 bases aligning to TRBD1. Germline V CDR1 and CDR2: SEHNR, FQNEAQ (reference sequence). The V and J ends lost 5 bases and 3 bases, in that order; junction bases with no gene match: 13. This CDR3 is 18 amino acids long. Here the CDR3 DNA reads TGTGCCAGCAGCCCCCCCAGACAGGGGGTCGGGGCTAATGAAAAACTGTTTTTT. This gives the protein CASSPPRQGVGANEKLFF.

CDR3 nucleotides: TGTGCCAGTAGCCAACAGGGGTGGAACACTGAAGCTTTCTTT. It yields the protein CASSQQGWNTEAFF. This rearrangement joins TRBV19 to TRBJ1-1, with 7 bases that match TRBD1. V lost 6 bases, J lost 1 base, and 5 bases stayed unmatched. There are 14 residues in the CDR3. CDR1 LNHDA and CDR2 SQIVND come from the germline V gene (reference sequence).

V gene TRBV18 combines with J gene TRBJ2-7, with a possible D match to TRBD2 (6 bases). Trimming stripped 3 bases from V and 2 bases from J, with 11 bases between. The CDR3 runs 14 residues. The germline V gene encodes CDR1 KGHSH and CDR2 LQKENI. DNA of the CDR3: TGTGCCAGCTCACCGGGACTTGCTCCCTACGAGCAGTACTTC. Protein sequence: CASSPGLAPYEQYF.

J is TRBJ2-7 and V is TRBV7-9; D is possibly TRBD1 (6 bases). This CDR3 contains 13 residues. Germline V gene sequence: CDR1 SEHNR, CDR2 FQNEAQ (reference sequence). V dropped 5 bases and J dropped 6 bases, with 14 bases sitting between them. The CDR3 spells CASSPQGRGEQYF. CDR3 sequence (DNA): TGTGCCAGCAGCCCTCAGGGGAGAGGCGAGCAGTACTTC. The full variable domain, with the rest looked up from reference TRBV7-9 and TRBJ2-7, is DTGVSQNPRHKITKRGQNVTFRCDPISEHNRLYWYRQTLGQGPEFLTYFQNEAQLEKSRLLSDRFSAERPKGSFSTLEIQRTEQGDSAMYLCASSPQGRGEQYFGPGTRLTVT.

J is TRBJ2-3 and V is TRBV7-2, with 7 bases aligning to TRBD1. Germline-derived CDR1 and CDR2 are SGHTA and FQGNSA. CDR3 size: 13 residues. V shed 3 bases and J 7 bases; nucleotides not matched to a gene: 4. The CDR3 region is CASSFIRGHTQYF. The DNA of the CDR3 is TGTGCCAGCAGCTTTATAAGGGGGCATACGCAGTATTTT.

CDR3 amino acids: CATSRVANEKLFF. DNA for the CDR3: TGTGCCACCAGCAGAGTGGCCAATGAAAAACTGTTTTTT. The chain carries TRBV15 and TRBJ1-4; D is unresolved. CDR3 length equals 13 residues. CDR1 is LNHNV, CDR2 YYDKDF, per germline (reference sequence). The V and J ends lost 1 base and 5 bases respectively, with 5 bases between them.

This chain uses TRBV2 with TRBJ2-3; 7 nucleotides align to TRBD2. The V and J ends lost 3 bases and 0 bases, in that order; junction bases with no gene match: 0. The CDR3 loop spans 14 amino acids. From germline, CDR1 is SNHLY and CDR2 FYNNEI. Written as DNA, the CDR3 is TGTGCCAGCAGTGAGGGGGGGAGCACAGATACGCAGTATTTT. Protein product: CASSEGGSTDTQYF. Drawing the rest from reference TRBV2 and TRBJ2-3, the complete variable domain is EPEVTQTPSHQVTQMGQEVILRCVPISNHLYFYWYRQILGQKVEFLVSFYNNEISEKSEIFDDQFSVERPDGSNFTLKIRSTKLEDSAMYFCASSEGGSTDTQYFGPGTRLTVL.

The gene calls are TRBV19 and TRBJ1-4; 7 bases agree with TRBD1. Germline V gene lookup returns CDR1 LNHDA and CDR2 SQIVND (reference sequence). With 5 bases clipped from V and 1 base from J, the junction kept 10 bases outside the gene matches. The CDR3 has 17 residues. CDR3 protein: CASSPYPQGETNEKLFF. CDR3 sequence (DNA): TGTGCCAGTAGTCCGTATCCCCAGGGGGAAACTAATGAAAAACTGTTTTTT.

The J gene is TRBJ2-3, the V gene TRBV5-4, with D possibly TRBD2 on 5 matching bases. Germline V gene sequence: CDR1 SGHNT, CDR2 YYREEE (reference sequence). V dropped 4 bases and J dropped 2 bases, with 14 bases sitting between them. The CDR3 sequence is 15 residues long. DNA of the CDR3: TGTGCCAGCAGCCCCCGAGCGGACTTCACAGATACGCAGTATTTT. Encoded protein: CASSPRADFTDTQYF.

This clone was seen only once. The chain links TRBV6-6 to TRBJ1-1, with 9 nucleotides matching TRBD1. Germline trimming cut 6 bases from V and 4 bases from J; bases unmatched to any gene: 6. Germline V gives CDR1 MNHNY, CDR2 SVGAGI (reference sequence). The CDR3 loop spans 14 amino acids. CDR3 in amino acids: CASSLDRGRTEAFF. The CDR3 nucleotides are TGTGCCAGCAGCCTGGACAGGGGACGCACTGAAGCTTTCTTT.

V gene TRBV4-1 combines with J gene TRBJ2-5, with 7 bases identical to TRBD2. After removal of 0 bases from V and 0 bases from J, the junction contained 7 bases not matched to a gene. The CDR3 is 17 residues long. From germline, CDR1 is MGHRA and CDR2 YSYEKL. CDR3 DNA: TGCGCCAGCAGCCAAGATTGGCTAGCGGCTAACCAAGAGACCCAGTACTTC. It translates to CASSQDWLAANQETQYF.

V usage is TRBV11-2 and J usage is TRBJ2-1; 12 bases align to TRBD2. Germline-derived CDR1 and CDR2 are SGHAT and FQNNGV. Germline trimming cut 1 base from V and 7 bases from J; bases unmatched to any gene: 5. The CDR3 has 16 residues. CDR3 residues: CASSLVVLAGGNEQFF. CDR3 in DNA: TGTGCCAGCAGCTTAGTAGTCCTAGCGGGGGGGAATGAGCAGTTCTTC.